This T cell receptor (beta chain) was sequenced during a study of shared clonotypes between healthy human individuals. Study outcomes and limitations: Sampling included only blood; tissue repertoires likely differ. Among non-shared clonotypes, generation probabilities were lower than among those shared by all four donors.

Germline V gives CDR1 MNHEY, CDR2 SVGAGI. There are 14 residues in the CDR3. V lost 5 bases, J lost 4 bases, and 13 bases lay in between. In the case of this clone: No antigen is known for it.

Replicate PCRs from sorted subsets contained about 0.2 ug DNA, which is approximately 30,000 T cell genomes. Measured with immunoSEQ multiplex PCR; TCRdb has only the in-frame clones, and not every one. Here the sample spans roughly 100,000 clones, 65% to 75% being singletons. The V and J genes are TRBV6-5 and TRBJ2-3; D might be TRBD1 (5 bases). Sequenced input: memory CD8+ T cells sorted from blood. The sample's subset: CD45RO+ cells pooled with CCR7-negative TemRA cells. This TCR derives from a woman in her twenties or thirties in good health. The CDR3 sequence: CASSKTRVSDTQYF. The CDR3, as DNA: TGTGCCAGCAGTAAAACCAGGGTTTCAGATACGCAGTATTTT.